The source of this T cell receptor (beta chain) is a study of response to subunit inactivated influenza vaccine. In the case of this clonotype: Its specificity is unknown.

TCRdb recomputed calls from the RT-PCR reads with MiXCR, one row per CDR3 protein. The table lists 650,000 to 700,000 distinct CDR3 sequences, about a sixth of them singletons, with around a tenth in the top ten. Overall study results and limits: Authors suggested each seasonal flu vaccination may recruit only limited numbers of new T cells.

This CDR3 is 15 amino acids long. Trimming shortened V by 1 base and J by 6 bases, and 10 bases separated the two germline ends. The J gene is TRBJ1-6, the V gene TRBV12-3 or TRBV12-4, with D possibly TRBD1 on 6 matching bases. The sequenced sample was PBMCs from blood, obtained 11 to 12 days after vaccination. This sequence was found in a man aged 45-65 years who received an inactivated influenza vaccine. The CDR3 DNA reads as TGTGCCAGCAGTTTAGGGGGGCGGGGTAATTCACCCCTCCACTTT. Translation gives CASSLGGRGNSPLHF.